Listed below are T cell receptor beta chains from one sample, sequenced in a study of cytomegalovirus exposure and HLA in healthy donors. This table comes from immunoSEQ multiplex PCR, and its TCRdb copy is limited to in-frame clones, with some not included. The sample contains 14,000 or so clones, about two thirds of which appear only once. The material sequenced was PBMCs. All receptors derive from a woman aged 45-59 years in good health and CMV-seropositive. Both conserved end residues are part of each CDR3. A D gene is named only where the DNA matches it firmly. Expanded clones get a size class; other rows say once, few or many, or leave the size out.

>.|.|TRBJ1-5|TRBV4-1
CASSQGAAFRGNQPQHF
TGCGCCAGCAGCCAAGGGGCAGCCTTTCGAGGCAATCAGCCCCAGCATTTT
>.|once|TRBJ2-5|TRBV10-3
CAISDTTSREETQYF
TGTGCCATCAGTGATACGACTAGTAGAGAAGAGACCCAGTACTTC
>.|few|TRBJ1-1|TRBV21-1
CASFHTEYYTEAFF
TGTGCCAGCTTCCACACGGAGTATTACACTGAAGCTTTCTTT
>.|.|TRBJ2-1|TRBV4-3
CASSQGAGGFLGEQFF
TGCGCCAGCAGCCAAGGGGCCGGGGGATTCTTAGGGGAGCAGTTCTTC
>.|.|TRBJ1-2|TRBV29-1
CSVERVRGYTF
TGCAGCGTTGAGAGGGTTCGGGGCTACACCTTC
>TRBD1|.|TRBJ2-7|TRBV29-1
CSVRGTDTYEQYF
TGCAGCGTGAGGGGGACAGACACCTACGAGCAGTACTTC
>TRBD1|.|TRBJ2-7|TRBV29-1
CSAALQGVGEQYF
TGCAGCGCTGCCTTACAGGGGGTTGGGGAGCAGTACTTC
>.|few|TRBJ2-1|TRBV6-5
CASSKRSGGRNEQFF
TGTGCCAGCAGTAAACGTAGTGGGGGCCGCAATGAGCAGTTCTTC
>.|.|TRBJ1-1|TRBV30
CAWTGGRGEAFF
TGTGCCTGGACCGGGGGACGTGGGGAGGCTTTCTTT
>.|.|TRBJ1-2|TRBV5-1
CASSLGGGRTDYGYTF
TGCGCCAGCAGCTTGGGGGGGGGCCGGACTGACTATGGCTACACCTTC
>.|.|TRBJ2-6|TRBV30
CAWRGGGGRYSGANVLTF
TGTGCCTGGAGGGGAGGGGGCGGGAGGTACTCTGGGGCCAACGTCCTGACTTTC
>.|.|TRBJ2-3|TRBV6-4
CASSESGSTDTQYF
TGTGCCAGCAGTGAGAGCGGGAGCACAGATACGCAGTATTTT
>.|.|TRBJ2-7|TRBV14
CASSQRPISLLEQYF
TGTGCCAGCAGCCAGCGGCCTATCTCGCTTTTGGAGCAGTACTTC
>.|.|TRBJ2-1|TRBV15
CATSYRRGPDNEQFF
TGTGCCACCAGCTACCGAAGAGGGCCCGACAATGAGCAGTTCTTC
>.|.|TRBJ1-2|TRBV6-5
CASRGALDGYTF
TGTGCCAGCAGGGGAGCTCTGGATGGCTACACCTTC
>.|few|TRBJ2-7|TRBV30
CAWNRRGPYEQYF
TGTGCCTGGAACCGGAGGGGGCCCTACGAGCAGTACTTC
>.|.|TRBJ1-2|TRBV7-2
CASSFGQTYGYTF
TGTGCCAGCAGCTTTGGACAGACCTATGGCTACACCTTC
>.|.|TRBJ2-1|TRBV20-1
CSARLVYEQFF
TGCAGTGCCAGACTCGTCTATGAGCAGTTCTTC
>.|few|TRBJ1-1|TRBV6-5
CASSYAPNTEAFF
TGTGCCAGCAGTTATGCGCCGAACACTGAAGCTTTCTTT
>TRBD2|few|TRBJ2-7|TRBV20-1
CSATTSNEQYF
TGCAGTGCAACGACTAGCAACGAGCAGTACTTC
>.|.|TRBJ1-1|TRBV29-1
CSAHYRAGTEAFF
TGCAGCGCCCACTACAGGGCAGGCACTGAAGCTTTCTTT
>.|.|TRBJ1-5|TRBV28
CASSFSAGAGQPQHF
TGTGCCAGCAGTTTTTCGGCGGGGGCAGGTCAGCCCCAGCATTTT
>.|.|TRBJ1-2|TRBV4-1
CASRRVTGTNYGYTF
TGCGCCAGCAGACGCGTCACAGGGACTAACTATGGCTACACCTTC
>TRBD1|.|TRBJ2-3|TRBV4-3
CASSETGTVTDTQYF
TGCGCCAGCAGCGAAACCGGGACAGTGACAGATACGCAGTATTTT
>TRBD2|.|TRBJ2-7|TRBV29-1
CSVREGLDEQYF
TGCAGCGTCCGGGAGGGCCTCGACGAGCAGTACTTC
>.|.|TRBJ1-1|TRBV6-4
CASSDMAGDTEAFF
TGTGCCAGCAGTGATATGGCAGGGGATACTGAAGCTTTCTTT
>.|.|TRBJ2-2|TRBV30
CAWRQDGELFF
TGTGCCTGGAGGCAGGACGGGGAGCTGTTTTTT
>TRBD1|.|TRBJ2-7|TRBV4-1
CASSQETGGLDYEQYF
TGCGCCAGCAGCCAAGAAACAGGGGGACTTGACTACGAGCAGTACTTC